The text below deals with one T cell receptor (beta chain). The sample belongs to a study of T-cell memory formation after mild COVID-19. J lost 8 bases, V lost 6 bases, and 5 bases had no gene match. The CDR3 spans 12 residues. CDR1 SQVTM and CDR2 ANQGSEA come from the germline V gene. A single record per CDR3 protein comes from TCRdb applying MiXCR to the 5' RACE reads. The sample includes just under 550,000 distinct CDR3 sequences, roughly 20% of them seen just once. The specimen sequenced was PBMCs or a T cell subset sorted from them (not recorded which). The gene calls are TRBV29-1 and TRBJ2-4; 9 bases line up with TRBD1. The source is an adult woman who had mild COVID-19 (a few samples of this study predate the infection). Cell type and time point are not known. Written as DNA, the CDR3 is TGCAGCGTGGCGGACAGGGGATACATTCAGTACTTC. It encodes CSVADRGYIQYF.